This TCR beta chain was documented in a study of low-dose radiotherapy and immunotherapy resistance in tumors. V lost 6 bases and J lost 7, with 18 bases in between. The CDR3 sequence is 14 residues long. In germline, CDR1 is MNHEY, CDR2 SMNVEV (reference sequence). The treatment that donors received included nivolumab, ipilimumab, aspirin, low-dose cyclophosphamide and low-dose radiotherapy. With TRAV- and TRBV-specific primers, first-strand cDNA was made, covering the alpha and beta chains. It was with a constant-region primer and a V-primer adapter that TCRs were amplified over around 19 PCR cycles. TCRdb independently ran MiXCR on the reads; one entry per CDR3 protein. The sample carries several thousand distinct CDR3 sequences, around 83% recorded once.

The sequence was collected from a human donor with advanced metastatic prostate, ovarian, gallbladder or colorectal cancer (not recorded which). This table probably holds off-target reads from a library built for another chain. The V and J genes are TRBV27 and TRBJ1-2; D gene ambiguous. CDR3 sequence (DNA): TGTGCCAGCAGCGCCGGAGGGCTCGTCGGTGGCTACACCTTC. Encoded protein: CASSAGGLVGGYTF.